This T cell receptor (beta chain) was recovered during a study of OX40 agonist ivuxolimab in advanced cancers. Measured with immunoSEQ multiplex PCR; TCRdb has only the in-frame clones, and not every one. This table has several thousand clones, 65% to 70% appearing once. The source of this sequence is an adult with an advanced solid tumor such as melanoma, head and neck, liver or kidney cancer. Sequenced material: CD4+ or CD8+ T cells sorted from blood, taken in a trial of the OX40 agonist ivuxolimab.

The CDR3: CASSIGLAVYNEQFF. DNA of the CDR3: TGTGCCAGTAGTATTGGACTAGCGGTTTACAATGAGCAGTTCTTC. The chain joins TRBV19 to TRBJ2-1; TRBD2 aligns across 10 bases. The length of the CDR3 is 15 residues. Germline V CDR1 and CDR2: LNHDA, SQIVND (reference sequence). With 3 bases clipped from V and 4 bases from J, the junction kept 3 bases outside the gene matches.